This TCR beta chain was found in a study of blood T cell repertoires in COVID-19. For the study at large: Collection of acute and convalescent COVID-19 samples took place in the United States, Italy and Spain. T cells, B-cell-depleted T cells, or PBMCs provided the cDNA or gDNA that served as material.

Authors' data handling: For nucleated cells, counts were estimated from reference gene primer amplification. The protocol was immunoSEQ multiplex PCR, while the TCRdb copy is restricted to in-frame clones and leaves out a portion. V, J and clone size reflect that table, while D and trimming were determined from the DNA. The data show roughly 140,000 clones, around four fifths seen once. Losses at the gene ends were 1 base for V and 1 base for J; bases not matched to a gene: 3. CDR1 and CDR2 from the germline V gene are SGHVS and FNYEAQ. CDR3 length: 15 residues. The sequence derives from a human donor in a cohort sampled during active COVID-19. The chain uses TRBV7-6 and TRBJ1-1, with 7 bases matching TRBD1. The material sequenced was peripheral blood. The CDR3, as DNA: TGTGCCAGCAGCTTAGTACAGGGGTGGAACACTGAAGCTTTCTTT. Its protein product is CASSLVQGWNTEAFF.